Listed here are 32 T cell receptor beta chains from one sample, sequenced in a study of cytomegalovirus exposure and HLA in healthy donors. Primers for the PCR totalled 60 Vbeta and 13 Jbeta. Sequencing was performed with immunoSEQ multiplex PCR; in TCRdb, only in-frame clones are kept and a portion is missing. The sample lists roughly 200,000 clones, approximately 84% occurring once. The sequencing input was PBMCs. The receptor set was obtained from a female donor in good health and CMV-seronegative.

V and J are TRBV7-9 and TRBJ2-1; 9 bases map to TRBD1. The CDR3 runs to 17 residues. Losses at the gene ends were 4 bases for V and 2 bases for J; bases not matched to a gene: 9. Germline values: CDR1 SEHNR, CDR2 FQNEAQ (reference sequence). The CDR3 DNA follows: TGTGCCAGCAGCTCTAAGCCGGGACAGGGTCCCTACAATGAGCAGTTCTTC. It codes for CASSSKPGQGPYNEQFF.

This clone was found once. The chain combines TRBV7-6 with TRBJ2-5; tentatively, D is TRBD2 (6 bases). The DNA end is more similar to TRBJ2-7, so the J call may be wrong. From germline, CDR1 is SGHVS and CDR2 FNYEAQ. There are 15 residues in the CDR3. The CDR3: CASSISGHSSYEQYF. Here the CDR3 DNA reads TGTGCCAGCAGCATTAGCGGACACAGCTCCTACGAGCAGTACTTC.

CDR3 bases: TGCAGCGCTGGACAGGGGGCTTTCTACGAGCAGTACTTC. Translation gives CSAGQGAFYEQYF. This chain connects TRBV29-1 to TRBJ2-7, with 11 positions matching TRBD1. Germline V gene lookup returns CDR1 SQVTM and CDR2 ANQGSEA. The CDR3 runs to 13 residues. Trimming cost V 7 bases and J 3 bases; bases outside gene matches: 5.

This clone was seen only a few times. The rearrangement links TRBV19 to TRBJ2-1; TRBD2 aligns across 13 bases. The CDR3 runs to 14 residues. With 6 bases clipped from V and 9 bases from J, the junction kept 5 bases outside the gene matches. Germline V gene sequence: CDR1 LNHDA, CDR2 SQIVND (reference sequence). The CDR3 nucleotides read TGTGCCAGTAGCCCGGGACTAGCGGGATTTGAGCAGTTCTTC. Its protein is CASSPGLAGFEQFF.

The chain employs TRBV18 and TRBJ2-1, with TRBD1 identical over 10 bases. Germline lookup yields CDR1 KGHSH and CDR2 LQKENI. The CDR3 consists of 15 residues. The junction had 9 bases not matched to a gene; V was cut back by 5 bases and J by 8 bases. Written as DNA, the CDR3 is TGTGCCAGCTCAGATCGACAGGGGGCTTTGTATGAGCAGTTCTTC. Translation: CASSDRQGALYEQFF.

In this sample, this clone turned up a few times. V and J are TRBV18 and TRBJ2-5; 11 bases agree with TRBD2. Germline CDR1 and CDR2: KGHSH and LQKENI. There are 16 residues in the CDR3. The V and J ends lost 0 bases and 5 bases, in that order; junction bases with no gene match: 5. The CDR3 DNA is TGTGCCAGCTCACCACCGACTAGCGGGGCCTGGGAGACCCAGTACTTC. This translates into CASSPPTSGAWETQYF. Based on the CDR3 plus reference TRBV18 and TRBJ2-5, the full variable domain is NAGVMQNPRHLVRRRGQEARLRCSPMKGHSHVYWYRQLPEEGLKFMVYLQKENIIDESGMPKERFSAEFPKEGPSILRIQQVVRGDSAAYFCASSPPTSGAWETQYFGPGTRLLVL.

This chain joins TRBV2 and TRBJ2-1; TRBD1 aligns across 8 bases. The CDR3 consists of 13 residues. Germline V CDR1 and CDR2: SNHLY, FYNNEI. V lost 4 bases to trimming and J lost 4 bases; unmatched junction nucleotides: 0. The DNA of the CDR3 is TGTGCCAGCAGTGGGACAGGGTACAATGAGCAGTTCTTC. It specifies CASSGTGYNEQFF.

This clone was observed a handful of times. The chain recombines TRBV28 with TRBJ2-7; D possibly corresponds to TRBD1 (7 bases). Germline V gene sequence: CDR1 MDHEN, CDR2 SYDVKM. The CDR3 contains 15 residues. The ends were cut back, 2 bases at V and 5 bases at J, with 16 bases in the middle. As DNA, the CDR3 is TGTGCCAGCAGTTTAGTACCGGCAGGGGGGAACGAGCAGTACTTC. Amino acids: CASSLVPAGGNEQYF.

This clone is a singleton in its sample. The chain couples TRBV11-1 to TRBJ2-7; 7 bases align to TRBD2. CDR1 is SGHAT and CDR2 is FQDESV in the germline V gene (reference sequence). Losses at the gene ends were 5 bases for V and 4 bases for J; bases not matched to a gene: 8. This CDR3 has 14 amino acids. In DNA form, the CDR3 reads TGTGCCAGCAGCCTCCCGGGACTAAGTTACGAGCAGTACTTC. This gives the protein CASSLPGLSYEQYF.

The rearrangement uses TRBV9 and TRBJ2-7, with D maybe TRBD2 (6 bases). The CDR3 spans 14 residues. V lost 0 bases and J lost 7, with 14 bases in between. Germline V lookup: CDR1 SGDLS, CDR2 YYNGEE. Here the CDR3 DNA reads TGTGCCAGCAGCGTAGAAGGCGGGGTGTCGGAGCAGTACTTC. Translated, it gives CASSVEGGVSEQYF.

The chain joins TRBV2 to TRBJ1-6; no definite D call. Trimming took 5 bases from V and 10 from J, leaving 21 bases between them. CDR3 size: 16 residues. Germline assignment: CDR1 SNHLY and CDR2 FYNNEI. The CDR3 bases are TGTGCCAGCAGTCCCCGGGGAGGGCCCGGCAACTCACCCCTCCACTTT. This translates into CASSPRGGPGNSPLHF.

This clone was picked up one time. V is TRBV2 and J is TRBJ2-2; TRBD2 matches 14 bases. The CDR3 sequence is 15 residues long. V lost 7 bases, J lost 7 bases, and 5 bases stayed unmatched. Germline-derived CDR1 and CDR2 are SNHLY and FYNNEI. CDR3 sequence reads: CASKGLAGEGGELFF. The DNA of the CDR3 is TGTGCCAGCAAGGGACTAGCGGGAGAAGGCGGGGAGCTGTTTTTT.

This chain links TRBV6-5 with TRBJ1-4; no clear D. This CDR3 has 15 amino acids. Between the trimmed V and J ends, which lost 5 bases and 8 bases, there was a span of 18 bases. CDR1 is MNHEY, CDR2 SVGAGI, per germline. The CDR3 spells CASSLQGQGSEKLFF. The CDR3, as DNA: TGTGCCAGCAGTCTCCAAGGCCAAGGGAGCGAAAAACTGTTTTTT.

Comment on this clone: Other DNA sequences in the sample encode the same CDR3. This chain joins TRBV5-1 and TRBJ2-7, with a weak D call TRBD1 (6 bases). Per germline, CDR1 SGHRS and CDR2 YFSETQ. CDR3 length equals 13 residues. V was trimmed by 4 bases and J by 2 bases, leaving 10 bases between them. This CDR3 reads CASSRDTTYEQYF. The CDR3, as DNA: TGCGCCAGCAGCCGGGACACCACCTACGAGCAGTACTTC.

The CDR3 bases are TGCGCCAGCAGCCTGGAGGGACTAAATAAGTTCTTC. Amino acid sequence: CASSLEGLNKFF. The genes are TRBV5-1 and TRBJ2-1; 7 nucleotides align to TRBD2. This CDR3 has 12 amino acids. The junction had 9 bases not matched to a gene; V was cut back by 4 bases and J by 14 bases. Germline V gene sequence: CDR1 SGHRS, CDR2 YFSETQ.

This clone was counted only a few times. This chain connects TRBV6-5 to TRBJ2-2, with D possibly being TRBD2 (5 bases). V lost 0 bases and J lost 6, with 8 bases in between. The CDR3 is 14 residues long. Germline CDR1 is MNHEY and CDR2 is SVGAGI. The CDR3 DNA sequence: TGTGCCAGCAGTTACTCGAGGGTGGCCGGGGAGCTGTTTTTT. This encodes CASSYSRVAGELFF.

The CDR3 region has the DNA TGTGCCAGCAGTGAGGAACAGGCGACCAACTATGGCTACACCTTC. This sequence encodes CASSEEQATNYGYTF. The chain recombines TRBV2 with TRBJ1-2; a possible D gene is TRBD1 (5 bases). V was cut by 3 bases and J by 2 bases, with 13 bases left in between. CDR1 is SNHLY, CDR2 FYNNEI, per germline. The CDR3 loop spans 15 amino acids.

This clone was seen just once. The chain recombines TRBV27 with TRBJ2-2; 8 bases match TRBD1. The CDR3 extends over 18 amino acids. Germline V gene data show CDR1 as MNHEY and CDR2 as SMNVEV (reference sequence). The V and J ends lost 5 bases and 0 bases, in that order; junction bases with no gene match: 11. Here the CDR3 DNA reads TGTGCCAGCAGTCCCAGACAGGGGACGGGTCCGAACACCGGGGAGCTGTTTTTT. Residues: CASSPRQGTGPNTGELFF.

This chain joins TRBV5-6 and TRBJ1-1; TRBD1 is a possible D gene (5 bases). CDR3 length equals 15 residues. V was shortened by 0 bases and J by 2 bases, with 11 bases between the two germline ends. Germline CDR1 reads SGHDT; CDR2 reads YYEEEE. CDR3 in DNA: TGTGCCAGCAGCTTGGGGGGCAGGCCAAACACTGAAGCTTTCTTT. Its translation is CASSLGGRPNTEAFF.

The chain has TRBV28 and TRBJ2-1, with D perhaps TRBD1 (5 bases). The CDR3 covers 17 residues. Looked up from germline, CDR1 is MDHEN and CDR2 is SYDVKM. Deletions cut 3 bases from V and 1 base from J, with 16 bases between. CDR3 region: CASSFLAAGPSYNEQFF. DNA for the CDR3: TGTGCCAGCAGTTTTCTGGCGGCAGGGCCATCCTACAATGAGCAGTTCTTC.

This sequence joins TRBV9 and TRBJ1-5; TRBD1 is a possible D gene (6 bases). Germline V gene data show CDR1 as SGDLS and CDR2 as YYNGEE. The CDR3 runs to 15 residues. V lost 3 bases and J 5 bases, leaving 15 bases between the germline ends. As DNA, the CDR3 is TGTGCCAGCAGCGATGGGGGGGCGAGGGATCAGCCCCAGCATTTT. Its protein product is CASSDGGARDQPQHF.

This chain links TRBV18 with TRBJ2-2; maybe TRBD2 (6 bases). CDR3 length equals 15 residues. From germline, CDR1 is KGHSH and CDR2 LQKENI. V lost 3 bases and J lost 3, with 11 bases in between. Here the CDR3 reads CASSPGGADTGELFF. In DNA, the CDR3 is TGTGCCAGCTCACCGGGGGGAGCGGACACCGGGGAGCTGTTTTTT.

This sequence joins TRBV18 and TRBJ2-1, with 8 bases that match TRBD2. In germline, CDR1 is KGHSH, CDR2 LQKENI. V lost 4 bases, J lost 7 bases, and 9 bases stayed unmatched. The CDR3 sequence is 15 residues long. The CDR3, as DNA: TGTGCCAGCTCACAGAACGCGGGAGGTGCGAATGAGCAGTTCTTC. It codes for CASSQNAGGANEQFF. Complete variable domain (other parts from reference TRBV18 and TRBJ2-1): NAGVMQNPRHLVRRRGQEARLRCSPMKGHSHVYWYRQLPEEGLKFMVYLQKENIIDESGMPKERFSAEFPKEGPSILRIQQVVRGDSAAYFCASSQNAGGANEQFFGPGTRLTVL.

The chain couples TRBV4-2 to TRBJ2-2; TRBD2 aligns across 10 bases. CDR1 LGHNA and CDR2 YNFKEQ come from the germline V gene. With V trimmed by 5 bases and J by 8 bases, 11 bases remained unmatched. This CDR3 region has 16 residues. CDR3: CASSESAGGPFGELFF. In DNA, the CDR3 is TGTGCCAGCAGCGAGTCAGCGGGAGGGCCTTTTGGGGAGCTGTTTTTT.

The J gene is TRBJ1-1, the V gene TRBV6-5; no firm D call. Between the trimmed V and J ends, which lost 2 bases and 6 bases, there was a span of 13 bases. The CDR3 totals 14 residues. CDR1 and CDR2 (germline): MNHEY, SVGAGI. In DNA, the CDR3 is TGTGCCAGCAGTTACCGGAGGGATGTTTCTGAAGCTTTCTTT. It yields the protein CASSYRRDVSEAFF.

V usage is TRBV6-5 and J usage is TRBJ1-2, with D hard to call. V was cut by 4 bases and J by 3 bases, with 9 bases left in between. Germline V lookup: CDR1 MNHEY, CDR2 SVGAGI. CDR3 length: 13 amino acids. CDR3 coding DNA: TGTGCCAGCAGTTTTTCTCGGGACTATGGCTACACCTTC. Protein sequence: CASSFSRDYGYTF.

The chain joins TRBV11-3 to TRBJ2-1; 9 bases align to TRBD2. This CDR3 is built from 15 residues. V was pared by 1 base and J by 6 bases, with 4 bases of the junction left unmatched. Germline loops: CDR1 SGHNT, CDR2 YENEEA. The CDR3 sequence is CASSLARGGLNEQFF. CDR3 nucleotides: TGTGCCAGCAGCTTAGCGCGGGGGGGCCTCAATGAGCAGTTCTTC. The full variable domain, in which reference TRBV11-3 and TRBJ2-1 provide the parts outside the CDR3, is EAGVVQSPRYKIIEKKQPVAFWCNPISGHNTLYWYLQNLGQGPELLIRYENEEAVDDSQLPKDRFSAERLKGVDSTLKIQPAELGDSAVYLCASSLARGGLNEQFFGPGTRLTVL.

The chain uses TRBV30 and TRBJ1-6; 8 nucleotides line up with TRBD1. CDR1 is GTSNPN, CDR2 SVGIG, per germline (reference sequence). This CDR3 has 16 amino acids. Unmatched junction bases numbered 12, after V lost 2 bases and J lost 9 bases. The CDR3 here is CAWSSGRQGRGSPLHF. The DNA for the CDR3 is TGTGCCTGGAGTAGTGGGCGACAGGGGAGAGGTTCACCCCTCCACTTT.

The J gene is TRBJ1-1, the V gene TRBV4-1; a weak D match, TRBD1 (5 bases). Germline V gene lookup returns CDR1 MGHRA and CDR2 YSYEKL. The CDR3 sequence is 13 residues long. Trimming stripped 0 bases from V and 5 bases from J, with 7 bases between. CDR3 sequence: CASSQERGTEAFF. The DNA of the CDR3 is TGCGCCAGCAGCCAAGAAAGGGGTACTGAAGCTTTCTTT.

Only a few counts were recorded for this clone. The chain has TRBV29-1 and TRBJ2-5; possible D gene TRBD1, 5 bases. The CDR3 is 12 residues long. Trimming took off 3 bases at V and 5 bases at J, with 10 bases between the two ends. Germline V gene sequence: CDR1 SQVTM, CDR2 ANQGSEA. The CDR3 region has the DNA TGCAGCGTTGAGCAGGGTATGGAGACCCAGTACTTC. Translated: CSVEQGMETQYF.

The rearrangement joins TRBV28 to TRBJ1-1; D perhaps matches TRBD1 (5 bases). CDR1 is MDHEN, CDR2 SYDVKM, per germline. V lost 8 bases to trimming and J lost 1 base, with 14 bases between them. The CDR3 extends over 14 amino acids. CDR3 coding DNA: TGTGCCAGCGGCCTCCAGGGTAGGAACACTGAAGCTTTCTTT. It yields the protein CASGLQGRNTEAFF.

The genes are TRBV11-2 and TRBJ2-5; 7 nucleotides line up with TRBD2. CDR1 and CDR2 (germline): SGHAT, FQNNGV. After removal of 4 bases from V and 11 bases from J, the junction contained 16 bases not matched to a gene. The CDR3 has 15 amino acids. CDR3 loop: CASSSRLAVNSGQYF. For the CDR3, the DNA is TGTGCCAGCAGCTCCAGGCTAGCGGTAAACTCTGGGCAGTACTTC.